One sample yielded the 12 T cell receptor beta chains listed below, sequenced in a study of T cell responses to AZD1222 COVID-19 vaccine. Repertoires were generated with immunoSEQ multiplex PCR, while TCRdb's copy carries only in-frame clones and drops some. Of some 160,000 clones listed, around nine tenths are singletons. This material consisted of peripheral blood, taken 28 days after the second AZD1222 dose. The receptors originated from an adult who received the AZD1222 COVID-19 vaccine.

This chain joins TRBV19 and TRBJ1-1; D unclear. The length of the CDR3 is 14 residues. Germline CDR1 reads LNHDA; CDR2 reads SQIVND (reference sequence). Trimming took 5 bases from V and 0 from J, leaving 10 bases between them. CDR3 DNA: TGTGCCAGTAGTGATAACGGACTGAACACTGAAGCTTTCTTT. This encodes CASSDNGLNTEAFF. The complete variable domain, with remaining parts taken from reference TRBV19 and TRBJ1-1, reads DGGITQSPKYLFRKEGQNVTLSCEQNLNHDAMYWYRQDPGQGLRLIYYSQIVNDFQKGDIAEGYSVSREKKESFPLTVTSAQKNPTAFYLCASSDNGLNTEAFFGQGTRLTVV.

The gene calls are TRBV30 and TRBJ1-2; maybe TRBD1 (6 bases). The germline gives CDR1 GTSNPN, CDR2 SVGIG (reference sequence). The CDR3 is 17 amino acids. Trimming took off 4 bases at V and 2 bases at J, with 23 bases between the two ends. CDR3: CAWTGAVDGPGNYGYTF. The CDR3, as DNA: TGTGCCTGGACAGGGGCGGTCGACGGACCGGGAAACTATGGCTACACCTTC.

This clone was found once. The chain couples TRBV18 to TRBJ1-1; D uncertain. This CDR3 is built from 15 residues. With 3 bases removed from V and 6 bases from J, the gap between germline ends came to 17 bases. CDR1 is KGHSH and CDR2 is LQKENI in the germline V gene. In DNA, the CDR3 is TGTGCCAGCTCACCCTCGAGGGAGGTTCGGGCTGAAGCTTTCTTT. Its protein product is CASSPSREVRAEAFF.

The chain is built from TRBV4-3 and TRBJ1-3; D call uncertain. Germline-derived CDR1 and CDR2 are LGHNA and YSLEER. This CDR3 is 16 amino acids long. The V end lost 0 bases, the J end lost 0 bases, and 9 bases lay between the germline ends. CDR3 region: CASSQDSSYSGNTIYF. CDR3 DNA: TGCGCCAGCAGCCAAGATAGCAGCTACTCTGGAAACACCATATATTTT.

In its sample, this clone was seen a few times. J is TRBJ2-5 and V is TRBV19; no clear D. The CDR3 has 16 residues. Trimming took off 6 bases at V and 4 bases at J, with 21 bases between the two ends. From germline, CDR1 is LNHDA and CDR2 SQIVND (reference sequence). CDR3 nucleotide sequence: TGTGCCAGTAGCTTTTCGCGCAGAGGCATTGGAGAGACCCAGTACTTC. Translation: CASSFSRRGIGETQYF.

The CDR3 is CASSLEHYPYNEQFF. The CDR3 nucleotides read TGCGCCAGCAGCTTGGAGCACTACCCCTACAATGAGCAGTTCTTC. This rearrangement joins TRBV5-1 to TRBJ2-1; D not certain. CDR3 length: 15 amino acids. Germline V lookup: CDR1 SGHRS, CDR2 YFSETQ. The V gene lost 0 bases and the J gene lost 2 bases, with 9 bases spanning the gap.

The chain couples TRBV6-5 to TRBJ1-1; TRBD1 aligns across 8 bases. This CDR3 region has 15 residues. V dropped 6 bases and J dropped 1; count of bases not matched to a gene: 7. Germline V gives CDR1 MNHEY, CDR2 SVGAGI. In DNA form, the CDR3 reads TGTGCCAGCAGGCCGGGACAGGAAGCGAACACTGAAGCTTTCTTT. This encodes CASRPGQEANTEAFF.

The chain recombines TRBV4-3 with TRBJ1-1; 8 nucleotides match TRBD1. Germline V gene sequence: CDR1 LGHNA, CDR2 YSLEER. The CDR3 is made up of 15 amino acids. V shed 1 base and J 2 bases; nucleotides not matched to a gene: 3. The CDR3 bases are TGCGCCAGCAGCCAAGTCAGGGGGCTTAACACTGAAGCTTTCTTT. Protein: CASSQVRGLNTEAFF.

The table lists this clone with a count of one. The V gene is TRBV9, the J gene TRBJ1-2; a weak D match, TRBD1 (6 bases). Germline-derived CDR1 and CDR2 are SGDLS and YYNGEE. V was pared by 3 bases and J by 5 bases, with 20 bases between. The CDR3 is made up of 16 amino acids. This chain's CDR3 is CASSAPPGVGRYGYTF. CDR3 bases: TGTGCCAGCAGCGCGCCCCCAGGGGTGGGTAGGTATGGCTACACCTTC. Full variable domain (remainder filled in from reference TRBV9 and TRBJ1-2): DSGVTQTPKHLITATGQRVTLRCSPRSGDLSVYWYQQSLDQGLQFLIQYYNGEERAKGNILERFSAQQFPDLHSELNLSSLELGDSALYFCASSAPPGVGRYGYTFGSGTRLTVV.

This clone has just a few counts. This chain joins TRBV27 and TRBJ2-7, with D uncertain. V lost 5 bases and J lost 4, with 18 bases in between. CDR1 is MNHEY, CDR2 SMNVEV, per germline (reference sequence). This CDR3 is built from 15 residues. The CDR3 protein is CASSPGPWGNYEQYF. For the CDR3, the DNA is TGTGCCAGCAGTCCCGGGCCATGGGGTAATTACGAGCAGTACTTC.

This clone was observed once. This rearrangement joins TRBV11-2 to TRBJ1-1; D gene ambiguous. Per the germline V gene, CDR1 is SGHAT and CDR2 is FQNNGV. Between the trimmed V and J ends, which lost 4 bases and 4 bases, there was a span of 19 bases. This CDR3 region has 16 residues. CDR3 bases: TGTGCCAGCAGCTATTTTAATGCCCCCAGACTCACTGAAGCTTTCTTT. It yields the protein CASSYFNAPRLTEAFF.

The chain recombines TRBV6-5 with TRBJ2-1, with D perhaps matching TRBD1 or TRBD2 (6 bases each). The CDR3 extends over 11 amino acids. Trimming removed 7 bases from V and 15 bases from J, with 16 bases in between. Per germline, CDR1 MNHEY and CDR2 SVGAGI. The chain's CDR3 is CASIRGPSTFF. The CDR3 DNA is TGTGCCAGCATTCGGGGGCCCTCCACGTTCTTC.